This TCR beta chain was obtained from a study of blood T cells in healthy people across ages (dated by TCRdb to between 2014 and 2017). Study-wide context: In model experiments, roughly one uniquely barcoded TCR beta cDNA molecule per two T cells was captured by template switching. The study measured age-related changes in TCR beta repertoire diversity using deep sequencing normalized with unique cDNA molecular identifiers. The donors were split into four age groups: young (average about 15 years), middle-aged (39), aged (around 67) and long-lived (over 75). To avoid experimental bias, donors of different ages were randomly spread across the sequencing lanes. The study analyzed two additional independent replicas of 1 million unique cDNA reads from the same blood draw for two donors, one aged 18 to 29 and one aged 80 or older. Beyond this particular receptor, the publication reports: Conclusive comparison of naive and antigen-experienced compartments was prevented by the profiling of bulk unsorted PBMCs. Because the CMV infection status of the donors was unknown, age-related changes in expanded clonotypes may potentially have been confounded. Estimates of total diversity from one million sequenced T cells were regarded as lower bounds and underestimates. Compared with the aged group, the long-lived group had more naive CD4+ T cells, fewer expanded clones and increased TCR diversity, a pattern suggesting age selection. The percentage of naive T cells measured by flow cytometry correlated strongly with observed TCR beta diversity. Observed TCR beta diversity per million T cells fell roughly linearly with age, and a significant reduction was already apparent by age roughly 40.

Reading from cysteine to phenylalanine, the CDR3 counts 13 amino acids. The entry retains the CDR3 DNA only, 39 bases that are in frame from base 1. Between the V and J ends, shortened by 7 bases and 5 bases respectively, the junction contains 14 bases. For CDR1 and CDR2, the germline V gene lists MDHEN and SYDVKM. The donors were roughly 38 Caucasian individuals from Russia, aged 6 to 90 years, who were systemically healthy. About 10 milliliters of peripheral blood were collected from each donor into EDTA-treated Vacutainer tubes. PBMCs were isolated by Ficoll-Paque density-gradient centrifugation, with at least 6.5 million obtained per sample. Total RNA was extracted from PBMCs with Trizol reagent, with at least 5 micrograms obtained per sample. Naive CD45RAhigh/CD27high T cell percentages were measured by flow cytometry on a PBMC aliquot from every donor. Library preparation employed 5' RACE. Sequencing was carried out with an Illumina HiSeq 2500. A second PCR of about 6 to 11 cycles was performed with a sample-barcoded 5' primer and a J-beta primer mix. Each TCR beta cDNA molecule received a unique molecular identifier from a template-switch 5' adaptor carrying 12 random nucleotides. At least 2.5 million CDR3-containing paired-end reads were obtained from each sample. First-strand cDNA synthesis was performed from all RNA using the Mint cDNA synthesis kit, with priming by a TRBC-specific oligonucleotide. Following uracil-DNA glycosylase treatment, a first 18-cycle PCR with universal primers M1SS and BC2_uni_R was performed on all cDNA. Per the original workflow: For normalization, 1 million high-quality reads, each with a distinct molecular identifier, were randomly selected from each sample. Instead of being binned into consensus sequences, reads with shared molecular identifiers were discarded. MiTCR, set to a Q25 quality threshold and the strictest error-elimination algorithm, was used for CDR3 identification, clonotype clustering and error correction. Lower-bound total TCR beta diversity was estimated with a nonparametric unseen species model using Euler transformation. TCRdb reran the public reads through fastp at Q25 and MiXCR, keeping productive beta chains. Every entry covers one CDR3 protein and lists the most common genes and DNA from its rows. TCRdb's processing, not the authors' own work, is the source of the V and J calls. The sample table records 850,000 to 1,000,000 distinct CDR3 sequences; roughly 51% of these occur just once. The ten largest clones represent about 20% of the sample.

In the case of this clonotype: Its antigen remains unidentified. The record has no base qualities; no much larger clone is one base away.

Sequenced input: blood. This clonotype was obtained from a woman in her sixties in good health. Rearrangement joined TRBV28 to TRBJ2-5; confidence is insufficient to name the D gene. The DNA sequence reads TGTGCCAGCAACCCCTGGGGTCGGGAGACCCAGTACTTC. Its protein is CASNPWGRETQYF.